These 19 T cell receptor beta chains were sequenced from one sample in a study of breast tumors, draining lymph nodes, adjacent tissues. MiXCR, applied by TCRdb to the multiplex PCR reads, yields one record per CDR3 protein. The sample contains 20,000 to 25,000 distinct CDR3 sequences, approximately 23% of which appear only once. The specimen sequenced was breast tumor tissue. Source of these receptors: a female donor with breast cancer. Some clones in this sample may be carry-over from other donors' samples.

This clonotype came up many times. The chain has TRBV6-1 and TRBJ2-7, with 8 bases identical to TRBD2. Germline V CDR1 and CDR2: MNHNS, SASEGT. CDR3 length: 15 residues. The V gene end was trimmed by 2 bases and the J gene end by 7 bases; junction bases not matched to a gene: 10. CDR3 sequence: CASSETGGLLGEQYF. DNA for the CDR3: TGTGCCAGCAGTGAAACGGGGGGGCTCCTTGGGGAGCAGTACTTC.

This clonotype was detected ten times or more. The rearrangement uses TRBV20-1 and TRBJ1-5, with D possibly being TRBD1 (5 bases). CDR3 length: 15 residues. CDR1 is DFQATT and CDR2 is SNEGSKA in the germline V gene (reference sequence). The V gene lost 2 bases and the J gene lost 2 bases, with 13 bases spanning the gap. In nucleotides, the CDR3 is TGCAGTGCTAGATCGGGTGGGGCAGGCAATCAGCCCCAGCATTTT. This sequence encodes CSARSGGAGNQPQHF.

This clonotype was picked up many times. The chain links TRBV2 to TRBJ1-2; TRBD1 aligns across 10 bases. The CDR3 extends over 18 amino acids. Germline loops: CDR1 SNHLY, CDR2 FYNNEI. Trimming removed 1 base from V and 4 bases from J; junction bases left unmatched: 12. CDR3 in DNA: TGTGCCAGCAGTGAAGTGCAAAGTCACGGGACAGGGGTCTATGGCTACACCTTC. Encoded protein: CASSEVQSHGTGVYGYTF.

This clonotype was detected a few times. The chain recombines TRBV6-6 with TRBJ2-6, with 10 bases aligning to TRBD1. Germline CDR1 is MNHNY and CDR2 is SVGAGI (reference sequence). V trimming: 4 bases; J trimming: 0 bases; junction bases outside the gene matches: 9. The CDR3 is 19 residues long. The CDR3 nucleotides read TGTGCCAGCAGTTCCCCGGACAGGGGGAGCCGCTCTGGGGCCAACGTCCTGACTTTC. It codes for CASSSPDRGSRSGANVLTF.

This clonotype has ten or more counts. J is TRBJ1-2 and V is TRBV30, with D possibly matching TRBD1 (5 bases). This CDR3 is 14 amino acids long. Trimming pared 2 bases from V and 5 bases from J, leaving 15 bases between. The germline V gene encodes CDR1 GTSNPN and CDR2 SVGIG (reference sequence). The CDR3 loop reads CAWSRQRRLYGYTF. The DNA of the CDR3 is TGTGCCTGGAGTAGACAGCGCAGACTATATGGCTACACCTTC.

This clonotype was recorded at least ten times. The CDR3 loop is CSVEWLAGLETQYF. The CDR3 nucleotides are TGCAGCGTTGAATGGCTAGCGGGACTGGAGACCCAGTACTTC. V and J are TRBV29-1 and TRBJ2-5; 9 bases align to TRBD2. The CDR3 is 14 residues long. V was clipped by 2 bases and J by 5 bases; unmatched bases: 6. Germline CDR1 SQVTM, CDR2 ANQGSEA.

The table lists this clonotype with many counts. The CDR3 region has the DNA TGTGCCAGCAGCGTAGATCCCCCCGGGATGGGAGACACCATATATTTT. Translation: CASSVDPPGMGDTIYF. The V call is TRBV9, the J call TRBJ1-3, with D hard to call. Germline V gene sequence: CDR1 SGDLS, CDR2 YYNGEE. Deletions cut 0 bases from V and 8 bases from J, with 18 bases between. The CDR3 extends over 16 amino acids.

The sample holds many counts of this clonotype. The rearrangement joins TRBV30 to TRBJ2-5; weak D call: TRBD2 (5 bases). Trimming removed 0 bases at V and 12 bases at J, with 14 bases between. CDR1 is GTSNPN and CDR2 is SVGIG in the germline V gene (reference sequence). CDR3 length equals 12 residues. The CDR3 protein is CAWSVAATQEYF. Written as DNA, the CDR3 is TGTGCCTGGAGTGTAGCGGCCACCCAAGAGTACTTC.

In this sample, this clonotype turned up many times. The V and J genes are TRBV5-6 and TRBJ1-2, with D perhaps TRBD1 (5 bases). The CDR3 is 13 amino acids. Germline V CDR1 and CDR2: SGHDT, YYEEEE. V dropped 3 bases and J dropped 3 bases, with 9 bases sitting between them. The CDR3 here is CASSSPGHYGYTF. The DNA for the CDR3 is TGTGCCAGCAGCTCTCCGGGACACTATGGCTACACCTTC.

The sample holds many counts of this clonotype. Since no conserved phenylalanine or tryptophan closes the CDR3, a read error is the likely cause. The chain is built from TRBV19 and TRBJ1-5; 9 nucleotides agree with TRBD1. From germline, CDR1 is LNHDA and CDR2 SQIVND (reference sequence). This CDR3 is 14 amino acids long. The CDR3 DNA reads TGTACCAGTAGCGGGACAGGGAGCGGTCAGCCCCAGCATCTT. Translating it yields CTSSGTGSGQPQHL.

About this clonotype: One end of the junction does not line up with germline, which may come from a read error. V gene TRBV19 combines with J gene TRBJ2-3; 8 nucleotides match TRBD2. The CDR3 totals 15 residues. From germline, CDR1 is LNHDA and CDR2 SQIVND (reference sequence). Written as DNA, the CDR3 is TGTGCCAGTAGCCCGGGGGGGGGGACGCACAGATACGCAGTATTT. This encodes CASSPGGGTHRYAVF.

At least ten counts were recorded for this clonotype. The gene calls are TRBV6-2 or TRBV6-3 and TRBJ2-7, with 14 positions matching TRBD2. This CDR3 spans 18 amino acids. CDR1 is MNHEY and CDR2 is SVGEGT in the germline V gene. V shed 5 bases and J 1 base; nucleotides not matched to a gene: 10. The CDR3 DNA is TGTGCCAGCAGTCACCCGGGACTAGCGGGAGTTAGGTCCTACGAGCAGTACTTC. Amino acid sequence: CASSHPGLAGVRSYEQYF.

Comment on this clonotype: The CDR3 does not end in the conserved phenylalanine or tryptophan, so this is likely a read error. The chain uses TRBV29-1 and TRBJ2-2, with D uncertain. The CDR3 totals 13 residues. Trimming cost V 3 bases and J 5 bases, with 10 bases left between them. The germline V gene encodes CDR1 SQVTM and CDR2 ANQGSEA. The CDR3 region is CSVDLSETGELFV. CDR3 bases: TGCAGCGTTGATCTGTCTGAAACCGGGGAGCTGTTTGTT.

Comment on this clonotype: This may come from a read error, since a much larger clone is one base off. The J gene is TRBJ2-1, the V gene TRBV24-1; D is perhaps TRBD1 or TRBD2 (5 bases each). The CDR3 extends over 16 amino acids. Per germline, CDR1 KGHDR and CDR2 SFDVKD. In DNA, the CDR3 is TGTGCCACCGGTGATCTCTCAACTCCCCGGGGCAATGAGCAATTCTTC. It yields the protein CATGDLSTPRGNEQFF.

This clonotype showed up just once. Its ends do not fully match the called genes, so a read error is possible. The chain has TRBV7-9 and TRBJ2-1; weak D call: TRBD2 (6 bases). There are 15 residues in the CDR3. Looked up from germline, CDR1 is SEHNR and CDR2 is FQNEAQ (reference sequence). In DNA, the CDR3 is TGTGCCAGCAGCTTATCTGGCGGGATTTTACATGAGCAATTCTTC. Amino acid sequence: CASSLSGGILHEQFF.

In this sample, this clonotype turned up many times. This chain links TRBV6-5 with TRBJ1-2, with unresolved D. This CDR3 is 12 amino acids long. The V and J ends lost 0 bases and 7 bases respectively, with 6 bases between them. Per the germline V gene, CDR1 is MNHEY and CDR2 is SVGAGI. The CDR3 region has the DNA TGTGCCAGCAGTTACTCTGCGGGTGGCTACACCTTC. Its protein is CASSYSAGGYTF.

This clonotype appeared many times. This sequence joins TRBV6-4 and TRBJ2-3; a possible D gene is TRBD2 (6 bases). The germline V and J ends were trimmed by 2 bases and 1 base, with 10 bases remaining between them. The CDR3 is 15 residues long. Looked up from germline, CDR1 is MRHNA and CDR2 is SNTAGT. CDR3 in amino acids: CASSDAASGTDTQYF. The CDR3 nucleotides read TGTGCCAGCAGTGACGCGGCTAGCGGCACAGATACGCAGTATTTT.

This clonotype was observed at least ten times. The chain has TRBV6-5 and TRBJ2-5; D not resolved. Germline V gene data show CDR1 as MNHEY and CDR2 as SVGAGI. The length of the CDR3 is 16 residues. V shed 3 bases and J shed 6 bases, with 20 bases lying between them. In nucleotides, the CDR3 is TGTGCCAGCAGTTATGAAGGGTACTTACTTCCACAGACCCAGTACTTC. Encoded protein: CASSYEGYLLPQTQYF.

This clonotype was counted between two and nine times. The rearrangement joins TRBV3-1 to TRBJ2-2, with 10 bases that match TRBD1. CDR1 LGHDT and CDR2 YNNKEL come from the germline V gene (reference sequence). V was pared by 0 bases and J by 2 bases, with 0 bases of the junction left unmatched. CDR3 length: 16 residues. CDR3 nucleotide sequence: TGTGCCAGCAGCCAAGAGACAGGGGGCAACACCGGGGAGCTGTTTTTT. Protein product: CASSQETGGNTGELFF.